A selection of T cell receptor beta chains follows, all from one sample in a study of T cells in Graves' hyperthyroidism and ophthalmopathy. MiXCR, applied by TCRdb to the multiplex PCR reads, yields one record per CDR3 protein. The table shows about 400,000 distinct CDR3 sequences, with roughly 14% occurring only once. Source material: blood. The origin of the receptors is a man aged 18-30 years with Graves' ophthalmopathy. Both conserved end residues are part of each CDR3. D genes are given only for firm matches. The size of a clone is reported for some rows only, either as once, few or many, or as a class for expanded clones.

CDR3 protein: CAWSWLAGALGGELFF; CDR3 DNA: TGTGCCTGGAGTTGGTTAGCGGGGGCTCTGGGCGGGGAGCTGTTTTTT; clone size: few; D gene: TRBD2; J gene: TRBJ2-2; V gene: TRBV30
CDR3 protein: CASSAPWNEQFF; CDR3 DNA: TGTGCCAGCAGCGCCCCGTGGAATGAGCAGTTCTTC; clone size: many; D gene: NA; J gene: TRBJ2-1; V gene: TRBV9
CDR3 protein: CASSRLRTSGTDTQYF; CDR3 DNA: TGTGCCAGCAGCCGCCTAAGGACTAGCGGCACAGATACGCAGTATTTT; clone size: few; D gene: TRBD2; J gene: TRBJ2-3; V gene: TRBV5-8
CDR3 protein: CSAERGTTGRGLYEQYF; CDR3 DNA: TGCAGTGCAGAGAGAGGGACAACGGGCAGGGGTCTCTACGAGCAGTACTTC; clone size: many; D gene: NA; J gene: TRBJ2-7; V gene: TRBV20-1
CDR3 protein: CASSCTGPGGLTEAFF; CDR3 DNA: TGTGCCAGCAGTTGCACCGGGCCAGGGGGCCTCACTGAAGCTTTCTTT; clone size: NA; D gene: TRBD1; J gene: TRBJ1-1; V gene: TRBV6-5
CDR3 protein: CSAPQRQGLGDTEAFF; CDR3 DNA: TGCAGTGCTCCCCAAAGACAGGGATTGGGCGACACTGAAGCTTTCTTT; clone size: many; D gene: TRBD1; J gene: TRBJ1-1; V gene: TRBV20-1
CDR3 protein: CASSSTGTGGPIAKNIQYF; CDR3 DNA: TGTGCCAGCAGCTCTACCGGGACAGGGGGCCCTATAGCCAAAAACATTCAGTACTTC; clone size: few; D gene: TRBD1; J gene: TRBJ2-4; V gene: TRBV12-3/TRBV12-4
CDR3 protein: CASRTLRDTLYGYTF; CDR3 DNA: TGTGCCAGCAGGACCCTCCGGGACACCCTCTATGGCTACACCTTC; clone size: many; D gene: NA; J gene: TRBJ1-2; V gene: TRBV2
CDR3 protein: CASSKTGGYDKNIQYF; CDR3 DNA: TGTGCCAGCAGTAAGACAGGAGGGTATGACAAAAACATTCAGTACTTC; clone size: many; D gene: NA; J gene: TRBJ2-4; V gene: TRBV5-5
CDR3 protein: CASRDRGRQPQHF; CDR3 DNA: TGTGCCAGCCGGGACAGGGGAAGGCAGCCCCAGCATTTT; clone size: once; D gene: TRBD1; J gene: TRBJ1-5; V gene: TRBV6-2/TRBV6-3
CDR3 protein: CASSVGADNQPQHF; CDR3 DNA: TGTGCCAGCAGCGTAGGAGCAGACAATCAGCCCCAGCATTTT; clone size: NA; D gene: NA; J gene: TRBJ1-5; V gene: TRBV9
CDR3 protein: CSAREGGTGRTEAFF; CDR3 DNA: TGCAGTGCTAGAGAGGGGGGGACAGGGCGCACTGAAGCTTTCTTT; clone size: NA; D gene: TRBD1; J gene: TRBJ1-1; V gene: TRBV20-1
CDR3 protein: CAISEDRYNEQFF; CDR3 DNA: TGTGCCATCAGTGAGGACCGATACAATGAGCAGTTCTTC; clone size: many; D gene: NA; J gene: TRBJ2-1; V gene: TRBV10-3
CDR3 protein: CASSMAEQGRAEAFF; CDR3 DNA: TGTGCCAGTAGTATGGCTGAGCAGGGAAGGGCTGAAGCTTTCTTT; clone size: many; D gene: NA; J gene: TRBJ1-1; V gene: TRBV19
CDR3 protein: CATSRRSNTGELFF; CDR3 DNA: TGTGCCACCAGTCGCAGGTCGAACACCGGGGAGCTGTTTTTT; clone size: few; D gene: NA; J gene: TRBJ2-2; V gene: TRBV24-1
CDR3 protein: CASSLGTGARTEAFF; CDR3 DNA: TGCGCCAGCAGCTTGGGGACAGGGGCTAGAACTGAAGCTTTCTTT; clone size: many; D gene: TRBD1; J gene: TRBJ1-1; V gene: TRBV5-1
CDR3 protein: CASSQGELAGAYEQYF; CDR3 DNA: TGTGCCAGCAGCCAAGGAGAACTAGCGGGAGCCTACGAGCAGTACTTC; clone size: many; D gene: TRBD2; J gene: TRBJ2-7; V gene: TRBV3-1
CDR3 protein: CSASRAGQGSPLHF; CDR3 DNA: TGCAGTGCTAGTAGGGCGGGGCAGGGTTCACCCCTCCACTTT; clone size: many; D gene: NA; J gene: TRBJ1-6; V gene: TRBV20-1
CDR3 protein: CASSPNLLSGSYEQYF; CDR3 DNA: TGTGCCAGCAGCCCCAACCTTCTGAGCGGGAGCTACGAGCAGTACTTC; clone size: NA; D gene: TRBD2; J gene: TRBJ2-7; V gene: TRBV7-3
CDR3 protein: CASRRTDSYEQYF; CDR3 DNA: TGCGCCAGCAGGAGGACAGATTCCTACGAGCAGTACTTC; clone size: many; D gene: NA; J gene: TRBJ2-7; V gene: TRBV4-1
CDR3 protein: CASNPPGSRRYEQFF; CDR3 DNA: TGTGCCAGCAATCCGCCGGGAAGTCGGCGGTATGAGCAGTTCTTC; clone size: many; D gene: NA; J gene: TRBJ2-1; V gene: TRBV6-1
CDR3 protein: CASSQDHGGTYNEQFF; CDR3 DNA: TGTGCCAGCAGCCAAGATCACGGGGGTACCTACAATGAGCAGTTCTTC; clone size: many; D gene: NA; J gene: TRBJ2-1; V gene: TRBV3-1
CDR3 protein: CATSDLLGGEQFF; CDR3 DNA: TGTGCCACCAGTGATTTGCTCGGCGGTGAGCAGTTCTTC; clone size: many; D gene: NA; J gene: TRBJ2-1; V gene: TRBV24-1
CDR3 protein: CAWSRGSNEQFF; CDR3 DNA: TGTGCCTGGAGTAGGGGAAGCAATGAGCAGTTCTTC; clone size: many; D gene: NA; J gene: TRBJ2-1; V gene: TRBV30
CDR3 protein: CASSLVGLATDTQYF; CDR3 DNA: TGTGCCAGCAGCTTAGTAGGCCTAGCGACAGATACGCAGTATTTT; clone size: NA; D gene: NA; J gene: TRBJ2-3; V gene: TRBV7-9
CDR3 protein: CASSVRQDNYGYTF; CDR3 DNA: TGTGCCAGCAGCGTTAGACAGGATAACTATGGCTACACCTTC; clone size: few; D gene: NA; J gene: TRBJ1-2; V gene: TRBV7-8
CDR3 protein: CASSGRGSVNYEQYF; CDR3 DNA: TGTGCCAGCAGTGGCCGGGGCTCAGTTAACTACGAGCAGTACTTC; clone size: many; D gene: NA; J gene: TRBJ2-7; V gene: TRBV12-3/TRBV12-4
CDR3 protein: CASSSLGGEGETQYF; CDR3 DNA: TGTGCCAGCAGCTCCCTTGGCGGGGAGGGAGAGACCCAGTACTTC; clone size: many; D gene: TRBD2; J gene: TRBJ2-5; V gene: TRBV7-6
CDR3 protein: CSARGPLAGSYNEQSF; CDR3 DNA: TGCAGTGCTAGAGGCCCACTAGCGGGTTCCTACAATGAGCAGTCCTTC; clone size: few; D gene: TRBD2; J gene: TRBJ2-1; V gene: TRBV20-1
CDR3 protein: CASSLRLAGEQYF; CDR3 DNA: TGTGCCAGCAGCTTAAGACTAGCGGGGGAGCAGTACTTC; clone size: many; D gene: TRBD2; J gene: TRBJ2-7; V gene: TRBV7-2
CDR3 protein: CASTIWAGTQNTEAFF; CDR3 DNA: TGTGCCAGCACCATTTGGGCGGGGACGCAGAACACTGAAGCTTTCTTT; clone size: many; D gene: NA; J gene: TRBJ1-1; V gene: TRBV27
CDR3 protein: CASSEAGLPSPLHF; CDR3 DNA: TGTGCCAGCAGTGAAGCCGGACTCCCTTCACCCCTCCACTTT; clone size: many; D gene: NA; J gene: TRBJ1-6; V gene: TRBV2
CDR3 protein: CASSKGQDNYGYTF; CDR3 DNA: TGTGCCAGCAGTAAGGGACAGGATAACTATGGCTACACCTTC; clone size: NA; D gene: TRBD1; J gene: TRBJ1-2; V gene: TRBV6-1
CDR3 protein: CASSGRQGPGTEAFF; CDR3 DNA: TGTGCCAGCAGCGGCCGACAGGGTCCGGGCACTGAAGCTTTCTTT; clone size: NA; D gene: TRBD1; J gene: TRBJ1-1; V gene: TRBV11-2
CDR3 protein: CAWSLGTSVDEQFF; CDR3 DNA: TGTGCCTGGTCTCTAGGGACTAGCGTCGATGAGCAGTTCTTC; clone size: many; D gene: TRBD2; J gene: TRBJ2-1; V gene: TRBV30
CDR3 protein: CASSVILPGASRGEQYF; CDR3 DNA: TGTGCCAGCAGTGTTATTCTCCCGGGGGCATCACGGGGCGAGCAGTACTTC; clone size: many; D gene: NA; J gene: TRBJ2-7; V gene: TRBV2
CDR3 protein: CASSFLGQDSYEQYF; CDR3 DNA: TGTGCCAGCAGCTTTTTGGGACAGGACTCCTACGAGCAGTACTTC; clone size: few; D gene: TRBD1; J gene: TRBJ2-7; V gene: TRBV7-2
CDR3 protein: CASSIGGSSNQPQHF; CDR3 DNA: TGTGCCAGTAGTATTGGGGGTAGTAGCAATCAGCCCCAGCATTTT; clone size: NA; D gene: NA; J gene: TRBJ1-5; V gene: TRBV19
CDR3 protein: CATSSSPAIAYEQYF; CDR3 DNA: TGTGCCACCAGCAGCTCCCCTGCGATAGCCTACGAGCAGTACTTC; clone size: many; D gene: NA; J gene: TRBJ2-7; V gene: TRBV15
CDR3 protein: CASSQDWASAQETQYF; CDR3 DNA: TGTGCCAGCAGCCAGGATTGGGCTAGCGCACAAGAGACCCAGTACTTC; clone size: many; D gene: NA; J gene: TRBJ2-5; V gene: TRBV3-1
CDR3 protein: CASSYPSRASPLHF; CDR3 DNA: TGTGCCAGCAGTTACCCTTCGCGGGCCTCACCCCTCCACTTT; clone size: few; D gene: NA; J gene: TRBJ1-6; V gene: TRBV6-5
CDR3 protein: CASSLSGTGSYERYF; CDR3 DNA: TGTGCCAGCAGTTTATCCGGGACGGGCTCCTACGAGCGGTACTTC; clone size: NA; D gene: NA; J gene: TRBJ2-7; V gene: TRBV27
CDR3 protein: CASSLSSSGGTTDTQYF; CDR3 DNA: TGTGCCAGCAGCTTATCCTCTAGCGGGGGGACCACAGATACGCAGTATTTT; clone size: once; D gene: TRBD2; J gene: TRBJ2-3; V gene: TRBV13
CDR3 protein: CASSLESGSPLHF; CDR3 DNA: TGCGCCAGCAGCTTGGAGTCGGGATCACCCCTCCACTTT; clone size: few; D gene: NA; J gene: TRBJ1-6; V gene: TRBV5-1
CDR3 protein: CASSLALLMSTDTQYF; CDR3 DNA: TGTGCCAGCAGCTTAGCGCTGCTAATGAGCACAGATACGCAGTATTTT; clone size: few; D gene: NA; J gene: TRBJ2-3; V gene: TRBV7-9
CDR3 protein: CASSEWGETQYF; CDR3 DNA: TGTGCCAGCAGTGAGTGGGGGGAGACCCAGTACTTC; clone size: NA; D gene: NA; J gene: TRBJ2-5; V gene: TRBV3-1
CDR3 protein: CASSIWGGADTQYF; CDR3 DNA: TGTGCCAGCAGCATCTGGGGAGGCGCAGATACGCAGTATTTT; clone size: many; D gene: NA; J gene: TRBJ2-3; V gene: TRBV5-6
CDR3 protein: CASSISGRQYNEQFF; CDR3 DNA: TGCGCCAGCAGCATTAGCGGGAGGCAGTACAATGAGCAGTTCTTC; clone size: once; D gene: TRBD2; J gene: TRBJ2-1; V gene: TRBV4-1
CDR3 protein: CSARGLGATIYEQYF; CDR3 DNA: TGCAGTGCTAGAGGACTAGGGGCCACCATCTACGAGCAGTACTTC; clone size: many; D gene: NA; J gene: TRBJ2-7; V gene: TRBV20-1
CDR3 protein: CASSQEGGYSNQPQHF; CDR3 DNA: TGCGCCAGCAGCCAAGAGGGGGGATATAGCAATCAGCCCCAGCATTTT; clone size: NA; D gene: NA; J gene: TRBJ1-5; V gene: TRBV4-1
CDR3 protein: CATSRDRRNEQFF; CDR3 DNA: TGTGCCACCAGCAGGGACAGGCGGAATGAGCAGTTCTTC; clone size: many; D gene: TRBD1; J gene: TRBJ2-1; V gene: TRBV15
CDR3 protein: CASSQVGRTGELFF; CDR3 DNA: TGTGCCAGCAGCCAAGTGGGGCGGACCGGGGAGCTGTTTTTT; clone size: many; D gene: NA; J gene: TRBJ2-2; V gene: TRBV14